This T cell receptor (beta chain) was observed in a study of patients and donors after allogeneic stem cell transplantation. TCRdb used MiXCR to reprocess the RT-PCR reads, holding one entry per CDR3 protein. The sample contains about a million distinct CDR3 sequences, 15% to 20% of which appear only once. This CDR3 spans 13 amino acids. The V end was cut by 3 bases, the J end by 7 bases, with 13 bases between. Germline V lookup: CDR1 DFQATT, CDR2 SNEGSKA (reference sequence). This clonotype was picked up many times. The sequenced sample was blood, either unsorted or a sorted T cell fraction (not recorded which). The chain uses TRBV20-1 and TRBJ2-1, with D perhaps TRBD1 (6 bases). The source of this sequence is a human donor who was either an allogeneic HSCT recipient or a stem cell or donor lymphocyte infusion donor (not recorded which). It is not recorded whose cells these are; they may come from a transplant donor. Here the CDR3 DNA reads TGCAGTGCTAGCTTGGGGGCAGGGAATGAGCAGTTCTTC. This codes for CSASLGAGNEQFF.